The next 21 T cell receptor beta chains were all read from a single sample in a study of shared T cell receptors in the human thymus. The assay was immunoSEQ multiplex PCR, and TCRdb's table has in-frame clones only and misses some. The table records almost 550,000 clones, 75% to 80% of them present only once. These data were likewise used in another study, on human thymus T cells.

The sample was thymocytes. The receptor set was obtained from a boy younger than two with a congenital heart defect.

The table lists this clone with a count of one. V gene TRBV28 combines with J gene TRBJ1-2; maybe TRBD1 (5 bases). Germline V gene data show CDR1 as MDHEN and CDR2 as SYDVKM. Trimming removed 7 bases at V and 5 bases at J, with 11 bases between. This CDR3 is built from 12 residues. CDR3 bases: TGTGCCAGCATAAGGGGAGGTTATGGCTACACCTTC. Encoded protein: CASIRGGYGYTF.

The genes are TRBV16 and TRBJ1-5; 8 bases align to TRBD1. The V gene's germline CDR1 is KGHSY and CDR2 FQNENV. The CDR3 extends over 16 amino acids. Losses at the gene ends were 2 bases for V and 2 bases for J; bases not matched to a gene: 5. The CDR3 region is CASSQPPGQGNQPQHF. In DNA, the CDR3 is TGTGCCAGCAGCCAACCTCCGGGACAGGGCAATCAGCCCCAGCATTTT.

DNA of the CDR3: TGTGCCAGCAGCTTAGTCCCTCCGGGACTAGCGCCTAGATCCTACGAGCAGTACTTC. Translation: CASSLVPPGLAPRSYEQYF. This chain links TRBV7-2 with TRBJ2-7; 10 positions agree with TRBD2. V shed 1 base and J 1 base; nucleotides not matched to a gene: 13. CDR3 length: 19 residues. Germline CDR1 reads SGHTA; CDR2 reads FQGNSA. Full variable domain (rest looked up from reference TRBV7-2 and TRBJ2-7): GAGVSQSPSNKVTEKGKDVELRCDPISGHTALYWYRQSLGQGLEFLIYFQGNSAPDKSGLPSDRFSAERTGGSVSTLTIQRTQQEDSAVYLCASSLVPPGLAPRSYEQYFGPGTRLTVT.

This rearrangement joins TRBV5-6 to TRBJ1-2, with a weak D call TRBD1 (5 bases). V lost 1 base to trimming and J lost 0 bases, with 7 bases between them. Per the germline V gene, CDR1 is SGHDT and CDR2 is YYEEEE. This CDR3 is built from 14 residues. The CDR3 DNA sequence: TGTGCCAGCAGCTTGCAGGGAACTAACTATGGCTACACCTTC. This encodes CASSLQGTNYGYTF.

This chain connects TRBV4-2 to TRBJ2-1, with D unclear. CDR3 length: 13 amino acids. CDR1 and CDR2 (germline): LGHNA, YNFKEQ. The ends were cut back, 0 bases at V and 4 bases at J, with 4 bases in the middle. CDR3 in DNA: TGTGCCAGCAGCCAAGACGAGTACAATGAGCAGTTCTTC. Its protein is CASSQDEYNEQFF.

The chain links TRBV5-1 to TRBJ2-3; 10 nucleotides agree with TRBD2. This CDR3 has 15 residues. Germline CDR1 is SGHRS and CDR2 is YFSETQ. Trimming cost V 2 bases and J 4 bases; bases outside gene matches: 4. CDR3 sequence (DNA): TGCGCCAGCAGCTTAACTAGCGGGAAGGCAGATACGCAGTATTTT. Amino acids: CASSLTSGKADTQYF.

This clone has more than one count but fewer than ten. The DNA for the CDR3 is TGTGCCAGCAGCACTAGCGGGAGTAGGTGGGGGGCCTACGAGCAGTACTTC. Translated, it gives CASSTSGSRWGAYEQYF. V is TRBV21-1 and J is TRBJ2-7; the table's D call TRBD2 went unverified against the DNA. TRBV21-1 is a listed pseudogene. This CDR3 spans 17 amino acids.

V is TRBV27 and J is TRBJ2-7; 9 nucleotides align to TRBD2. The germline V gene has CDR1 MNHEY and CDR2 SMNVEV (reference sequence). The CDR3 runs to 18 residues. Trimming at V came to 3 bases and at J to 2 bases, leaving 14 bases not matched to a gene. The CDR3 sequence is CASSFFDPWREGPYEQYF. The CDR3 region has the DNA TGTGCCAGCAGTTTTTTTGACCCCTGGCGGGAGGGCCCCTACGAGCAGTACTTC.

The V gene is TRBV7-2, the J gene TRBJ2-5; maybe TRBD2 (5 bases). This CDR3 region has 14 residues. Trimming shortened V by 4 bases and J by 5 bases, and 14 bases separated the two germline ends. Germline V gene lookup returns CDR1 SGHTA and CDR2 FQGNSA. The CDR3 here is CASSSTERMETQYF. CDR3 in DNA: TGTGCCAGCAGCTCAACAGAGCGGATGGAGACCCAGTACTTC.

The CDR3 sequence is CASLCSSCGRAGESTDTQYF. The CDR3 nucleotides read TGTGCCAGCCTTTGTAGTTCATGCGGGAGGGCCGGGGAAAGCACAGATACGCAGTATTTT. The chain is built from TRBV11-3 and TRBJ2-3; 9 bases map to TRBD2. The J segment lost 0 bases and the V segment lost 8 bases, leaving 21 bases of the junction unmatched. CDR3 length equals 20 residues. Germline-derived CDR1 and CDR2 are SGHNT and YENEEA.

This rearrangement joins TRBV4-2 to TRBJ1-2; 7 bases are shared with TRBD1. V shed 5 bases, J shed 1 base, and the junction held 7 bases outside the gene matches. This CDR3 has 15 amino acids. The germline V gene encodes CDR1 LGHNA and CDR2 YNFKEQ. This chain's CDR3 is CASSEGQEINYGYTF. For the CDR3, the DNA is TGTGCCAGCAGCGAAGGACAGGAGATTAACTATGGCTACACCTTC.

V is TRBV9 and J is TRBJ2-1, with 8 bases that match TRBD2. The CDR3 is 15 amino acids. The V gene's germline CDR1 is SGDLS and CDR2 YYNGEE. V trimming: 4 bases; J trimming: 9 bases; junction bases outside the gene matches: 12. CDR3 in amino acids: CASSPSGRRIGEQFF. For the CDR3, the DNA is TGTGCCAGCAGCCCGAGCGGGAGAAGAATTGGTGAGCAGTTCTTC.

V and J are TRBV27 and TRBJ2-4; no clear D gene. V lost 0 bases and J lost 6, with 9 bases in between. Per germline, CDR1 MNHEY and CDR2 SMNVEV (reference sequence). There are 14 residues in the CDR3. CDR3 DNA: TGTGCCAGCAGTTTATCTACCGCGCCAAACATTCAGTACTTC. Translating gives CASSLSTAPNIQYF.

This chain connects TRBV4-1 to TRBJ2-7; 7 bases fit TRBD2. The CDR3 is 18 amino acids. The ends lost 0 bases at V and 4 bases at J; junction bases unmatched: 15. Germline CDR1 reads MGHRA; CDR2 reads YSYEKL. The CDR3 coding sequence is TGCGCCAGCAGCCAAGAATCTAGCGGTCCCAATGGGAATTACGAGCAGTACTTC. Translating it yields CASSQESSGPNGNYEQYF.

The J gene is TRBJ2-1, the V gene TRBV5-4; TRBD2 is a possible D gene (6 bases). This CDR3 is built from 14 residues. The V end was cut by 0 bases, the J end by 12 bases, with 16 bases between. Per germline, CDR1 SGHNT and CDR2 YYREEE (reference sequence). The CDR3 here is CASSLDVGPGGQFF. The CDR3 DNA is TGTGCCAGCAGCTTGGATGTCGGCCCCGGGGGGCAGTTCTTC. The complete variable domain, with remaining parts taken from reference TRBV5-4 and TRBJ2-1, reads ETGVTQSPTHLIKTRGQQVTLRCSSQSGHNTVSWYQQALGQGPQFIFQYYREEENGRGNFPPRFSGLQFPNYSSELNVNALELDDSALYLCASSLDVGPGGQFFGPGTRLTVL.

V gene TRBV27 combines with J gene TRBJ2-3, with D possibly TRBD1 on 6 matching bases. This CDR3 is built from 17 residues. V gave up 2 bases and J gave up 0 bases, with 15 bases separating them. Germline V gene lookup returns CDR1 MNHEY and CDR2 SMNVEV (reference sequence). CDR3 sequence reads: CASSLLMVGASTDTQYF. The CDR3, as DNA: TGTGCCAGCAGTTTACTCATGGTGGGGGCTAGCACAGATACGCAGTATTTT.

The V and J genes are TRBV13 and TRBJ2-5; 9 bases line up with TRBD2. This CDR3 comprises 18 residues. Per the germline V gene, CDR1 is PRHDT and CDR2 is FYEKMQ (reference sequence). V gave up 0 bases and J gave up 4 bases; unmatched junction bases: 12. For the CDR3, the DNA is TGTGCCAGCAGCTTAGGCCTAATAGGTAGCGGGAGTAGAGAGACCCAGTACTTC. Translation: CASSLGLIGSGSRETQYF.

This chain connects TRBV10-3 to TRBJ2-3; D may be TRBD2 (5 bases). The germline V and J ends were trimmed by 6 bases and 1 base, with 5 bases remaining between them. The germline CDR1 and CDR2 sequences are ENHRY and SYGVKD. This CDR3 is built from 12 residues. As DNA, the CDR3 is TGTGCCATCAGGCGGGGCACAGATACGCAGTATTTT. This gives the protein CAIRRGTDTQYF.

The V and J genes are TRBV10-1 and TRBJ1-1, with D perhaps TRBD1 (5 bases). V lost 7 bases to trimming and J lost 3 bases, with 15 bases between them. Germline CDR1 is WNHNN and CDR2 is SYGVQD (reference sequence). The CDR3 consists of 14 residues. The CDR3 sequence is CASTQGWWYTEAFF. The CDR3 bases are TGCGCCAGCACCCAGGGATGGTGGTACACTGAAGCTTTCTTT.

This chain links TRBV6-5 with TRBJ2-5; TRBD1 might be the D (6 bases). The V end lost 5 bases, the J end lost 5 bases, and 18 bases lay between the germline ends. The CDR3 covers 15 residues. CDR1 and CDR2 (germline): MNHEY, SVGAGI. The CDR3 DNA follows: TGTGCCAGCAGTGTGAGTTTACAGGGTGTGGAGACCCAGTACTTC. This codes for CASSVSLQGVETQYF.

This clone was seen only once. The CDR3, as DNA: TGTGCCAGCGGGCCAGGGGTCTCACCCCTCCACTTT. Amino acids: CASGPGVSPLHF. The chain joins TRBV6-1 to TRBJ1-6, with TRBD1 as a possible D gene (6 bases). Germline V gene data show CDR1 as MNHNS and CDR2 as SASEGT. The ends were cut back, 8 bases at V and 10 bases at J, with 12 bases in the middle. The CDR3 has 12 residues.